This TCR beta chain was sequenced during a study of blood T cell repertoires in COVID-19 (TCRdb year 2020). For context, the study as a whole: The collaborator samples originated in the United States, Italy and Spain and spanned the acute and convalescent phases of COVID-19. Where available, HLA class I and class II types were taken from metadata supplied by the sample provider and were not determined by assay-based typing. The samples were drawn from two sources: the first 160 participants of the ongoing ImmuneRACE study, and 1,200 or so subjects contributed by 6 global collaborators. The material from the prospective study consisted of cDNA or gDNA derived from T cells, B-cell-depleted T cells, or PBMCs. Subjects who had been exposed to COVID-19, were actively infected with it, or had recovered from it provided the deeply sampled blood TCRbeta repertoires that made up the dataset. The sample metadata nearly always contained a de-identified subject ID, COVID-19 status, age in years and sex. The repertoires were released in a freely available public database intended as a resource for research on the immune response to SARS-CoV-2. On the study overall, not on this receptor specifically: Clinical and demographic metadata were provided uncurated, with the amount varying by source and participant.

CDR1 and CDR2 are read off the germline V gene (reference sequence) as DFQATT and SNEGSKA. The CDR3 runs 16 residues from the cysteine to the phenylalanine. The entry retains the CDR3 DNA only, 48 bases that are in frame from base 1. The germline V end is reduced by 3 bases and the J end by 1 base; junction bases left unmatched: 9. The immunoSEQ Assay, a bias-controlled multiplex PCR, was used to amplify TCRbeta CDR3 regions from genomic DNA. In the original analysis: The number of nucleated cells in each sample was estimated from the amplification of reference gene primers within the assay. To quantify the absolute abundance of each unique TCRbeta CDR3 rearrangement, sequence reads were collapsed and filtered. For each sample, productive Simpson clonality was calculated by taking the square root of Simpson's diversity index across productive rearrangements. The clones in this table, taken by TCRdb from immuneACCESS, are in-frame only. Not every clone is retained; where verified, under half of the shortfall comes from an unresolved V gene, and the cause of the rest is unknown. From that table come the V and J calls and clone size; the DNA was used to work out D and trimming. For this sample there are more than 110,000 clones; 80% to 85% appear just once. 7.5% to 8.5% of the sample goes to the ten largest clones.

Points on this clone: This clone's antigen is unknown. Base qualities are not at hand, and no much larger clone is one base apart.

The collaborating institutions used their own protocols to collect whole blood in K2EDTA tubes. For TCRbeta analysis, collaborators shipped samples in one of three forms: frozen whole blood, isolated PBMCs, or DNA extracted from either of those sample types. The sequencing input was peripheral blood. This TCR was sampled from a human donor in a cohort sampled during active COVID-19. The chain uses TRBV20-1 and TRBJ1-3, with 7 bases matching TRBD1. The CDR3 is CSASQRGRGSGNTIYF. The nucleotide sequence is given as TGCAGTGCTAGTCAAAGGGGCAGGGGGTCTGGAAACACCATATATTTT.